This TCR beta chain was found in a study of T cells in Graves' hyperthyroidism and ophthalmopathy. This CDR3 contains 16 residues. Between the trimmed V and J ends, which lost 5 bases and 2 bases, there was a span of 19 bases. The germline gives CDR1 SEHNR, CDR2 FQNEAQ (reference sequence). Amplification targeted TCR beta CDR3 regions from RNA transcripts. Using the HTBI primer set, a first-round RT-PCR was run on the TCR CDR3. Using its own MiXCR run on the multiplex PCR reads, TCRdb lists one record per CDR3 protein. The table lists hundreds of thousands of distinct CDR3 sequences, around 15% of them singletons. This clonotype was counted between two and nine times.

The receptor's source is a woman aged 18-29 years with Graves' hyperthyroidism. Material for sequencing was blood. This chain links TRBV7-9 with TRBJ2-7; D is ambiguous. This CDR3 reads CASSPDRWLPTYEQYF. For the CDR3, the DNA is TGTGCCAGCAGCCCAGATAGGTGGCTACCAACCTACGAGCAGTACTTC.